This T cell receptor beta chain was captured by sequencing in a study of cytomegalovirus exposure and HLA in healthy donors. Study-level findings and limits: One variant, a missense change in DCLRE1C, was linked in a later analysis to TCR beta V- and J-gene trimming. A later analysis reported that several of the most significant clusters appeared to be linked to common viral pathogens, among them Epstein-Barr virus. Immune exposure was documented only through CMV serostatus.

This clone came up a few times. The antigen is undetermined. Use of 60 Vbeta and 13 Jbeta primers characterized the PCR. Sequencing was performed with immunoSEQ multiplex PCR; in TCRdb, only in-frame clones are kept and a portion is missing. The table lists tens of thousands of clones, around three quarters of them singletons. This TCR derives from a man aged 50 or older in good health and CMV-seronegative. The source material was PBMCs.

DNA of the CDR3: TGTGCCAGCTCACCAATCACGACAGGCGAGCAGTACTTC. This translates into CASSPITTGEQYF. J is TRBJ2-7 and V is TRBV18, with TRBD1 as a possible D gene (6 bases). The CDR3 has 13 amino acids. V lost 2 bases and J 6 bases, leaving 11 bases between the germline ends. From germline, CDR1 is KGHSH and CDR2 LQKENI.